This section outlines one TCR beta chain sequence together with its context. The germline V gene encodes CDR1 LGHDT and CDR2 YNNKEL (reference sequence). V was clipped by 5 bases and J by 4 bases, with 6 bases between them. The CDR3 loop spans 11 amino acids. This entry comes from a study of blood T cell repertoires in COVID-19. Here immunoSEQ multiplex PCR was the method, and the copy in TCRdb shows in-frame clones only, minus some. The table shows 100,000 to 150,000 clones, with roughly nine tenths occurring only once. The clonotype originates from a human donor in a cohort sampled during active COVID-19. Specimen: peripheral blood. The rearrangement uses TRBV3-1 (or the pseudogene TRBV3-2) and TRBJ2-7; D unresolved. The CDR3 loop reads CASSILYEQYF. The CDR3 DNA sequence: TGTGCCAGCAGCATCCTTTACGAGCAGTACTTC.